This T cell receptor (beta chain) was recovered during a study of CD8+ T cells in alopecia areata. Regarding the study as a whole: In scalp and blood, many expanded lesional clones persisted during tofacitinib. Between patients, shared TCR sequences were less clear than in mice. This was possibly due in part to HLA diversity in the patient population. Clonality in lesional scalp, especially alopecia totalis/universalis, exceeded that of normal scalp.

Treatment specified: oral pan-JAK inhibitor, 5-10 mg twice daily. Those with alopecia areata gave lesional scalp punch biopsies and peripheral blood. Many counts were recorded for this clone. The antigen is unknown. Extraction of RNA preceded its reverse transcription into cDNA, which served as the sequencing template. Data came from immunoSEQ multiplex PCR; TCRdb stores just in-frame clones and leaves some out. The data hold 200,000 to 250,000 clones, with around two fifths observed a single time. Germline V gene sequence: CDR1 SEHNR, CDR2 FQNEAQ (reference sequence). The V gene end was trimmed by 3 bases and the J gene end by 12 bases; junction bases not matched to a gene: 3. The CDR3 totals 12 residues.

The sequence was collected from a human donor with alopecia areata. The J gene is TRBJ2-1, the V gene TRBV7-9; 9 bases match TRBD2. The sample here was CD4+ T cells sorted from blood, taken between weeks 30 and 35, from a patient treated with tofacitinib. The DNA of the CDR3 is TGTGCCAGCAGCTTGGAAGCGGGAGGGCAGTTCTTC. It translates to CASSLEAGGQFF.